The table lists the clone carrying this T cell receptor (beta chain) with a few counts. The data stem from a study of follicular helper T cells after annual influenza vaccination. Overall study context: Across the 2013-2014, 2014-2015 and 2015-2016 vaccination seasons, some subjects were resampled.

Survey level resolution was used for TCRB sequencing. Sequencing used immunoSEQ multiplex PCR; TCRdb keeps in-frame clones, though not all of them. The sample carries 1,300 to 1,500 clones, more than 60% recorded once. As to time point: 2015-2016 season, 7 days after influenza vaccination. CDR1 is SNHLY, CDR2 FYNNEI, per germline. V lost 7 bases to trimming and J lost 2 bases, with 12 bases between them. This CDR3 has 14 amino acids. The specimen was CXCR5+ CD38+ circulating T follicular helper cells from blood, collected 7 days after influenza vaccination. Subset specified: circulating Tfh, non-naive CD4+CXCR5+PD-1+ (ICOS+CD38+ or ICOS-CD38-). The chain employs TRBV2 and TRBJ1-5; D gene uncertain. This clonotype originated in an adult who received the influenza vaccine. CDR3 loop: CASTREGGNQPQHF. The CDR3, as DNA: TGTGCCAGCACGAGAGAGGGTGGCAATCAGCCCCAGCATTTT.